This is a list of T cell receptor beta chains from one sample in a study of a mutant IDH1 vaccine in newly diagnosed glioma. These receptors are not linked to any known antigen. TCRdb's table, derived via immunoSEQ multiplex PCR, lists solely in-frame clones and lacks some. Among tens of thousands of clones listed, around 80% were seen once. The specimen was PBMCs, collected from a glioma patient whose treatment included an IDH1 peptide vaccine. The receptors derive from a woman between 35 and 50 years old with glioma. Some clones in this sample may be carry-over from other donors' samples. CDR3s include the opening cysteine and the closing phenylalanine or tryptophan. The D gene is left open where the match is weak. Clone size, where shown, is once, few, many, or a class for clones that have expanded.

V gene,D gene,clone size,J gene,CDR3 length,CDR3 DNA,CDR3 protein
TRBV7-6,-,-,TRBJ1-1,13,TGTGCCAGCAGCTTAGACAGTAACACTGAAGCTTTCTTT,CASSLDSNTEAFF
TRBV15,TRBD2,-,TRBJ2-3,15,TGTGCCACCAGCGGCCTGGCGGGGGGGCGAGATACGCAGTATTTT,CATSGLAGGRDTQYF
TRBV18,TRBD1,-,TRBJ2-7,14,TGTGCCAGCTCACCAAGGACAGGGGATCGCGAGCAGTACTTC,CASSPRTGDREQYF
TRBV19,-,-,TRBJ2-3,15,TGTGCCAGTAGTATAGAGGAGCCCAGTGGGGATACGCAGTATTTT,CASSIEEPSGDTQYF
TRBV12-5,TRBD1,-,TRBJ2-5,15,TGTGCTAGTGCTGAAGGGACAGGGTGGCAAGAGACCCAGTACTTC,CASAEGTGWQETQYF
TRBV10-2,TRBD1,-,TRBJ1-2,14,TGCGCCAGCAGGGACAGGGGACGCCTCGGAGGCTACACCTTC,CASRDRGRLGGYTF
TRBV4-2,TRBD1,-,TRBJ2-1,15,TGTGCCAGCAGCCAAGTGGGACAGGGAGATTCTGAGCAGTTCTTC,CASSQVGQGDSEQFF
TRBV18,TRBD1,-,TRBJ1-1,14,TGTGCCAGCTCACCACCTCTCACAGGGGCTGAAGCTTTCTTT,CASSPPLTGAEAFF
TRBV6-5,-,-,TRBJ1-1,15,TGTGCCAGCAGGGAGACCGGACTTAAGAACACTGAAGCTTTCTTT,CASRETGLKNTEAFF
TRBV15,-,-,TRBJ2-3,15,TGTGCCACCAGCAGAAGGATGTCTAGCACAGATACGCAGTATTTT,CATSRRMSSTDTQYF
TRBV6-5,-,-,TRBJ1-5,14,TGTGCCAGCAGTTACACGAGAGGGGGTCAGCCCCAGCATTTT,CASSYTRGGQPQHF
TRBV2,-,-,TRBJ2-5,14,TGTGCCAGCAGTGATCGGGGTTCGGAAGAGACCCAGTACTTC,CASSDRGSEETQYF
TRBV29-1,-,-,TRBJ2-2,13,TGCAGCGTTGCGATAGAAGGCACCGGGGAGCTGTTTTTT,CSVAIEGTGELFF
TRBV5-4,-,-,TRBJ1-1,15,TGTGCCAGCAGGGCGTGGGGTGATAGGAACACTGAAGCTTTCTTT,CASRAWGDRNTEAFF
TRBV5-6,TRBD1,-,TRBJ2-7,13,TGTGCCAGCAGTCGGGACAGTGCCTACGAGCAGTACTTC,CASSRDSAYEQYF
TRBV7-9,TRBD1,-,TRBJ1-6,15,TGTGCCAGCAGTTTCGGACAGGGGCCTACTTCACCCCTCCACTTT,CASSFGQGPTSPLHF
TRBV7-2,TRBD1,-,TRBJ2-7,14,TGTGCCAGCAGCTTGGGACAGGGGACTTACGAGCAGTACTTC,CASSLGQGTYEQYF
TRBV2,-,-,TRBJ1-2,11,TGTGCCAGCAGTGGCACAGGCGGCTACACCTTC,CASSGTGGYTF
TRBV6-1,-,-,TRBJ1-4,14,TGTGCCAGCATCGGGAGGGCAGTGGGTGAAAAACTGTTTTTT,CASIGRAVGEKLFF
TRBV5-1,-,-,TRBJ1-2,14,TGCGCCAGCAGAGGAGGACCAGATTTCGATGGCTACACCTTC,CASRGGPDFDGYTF
TRBV6-5,-,-,TRBJ2-1,16,TGTGCCAGCAGTTACTCGACCGGGGAGTATCGCAATGAGCAGTTCTTC,CASSYSTGEYRNEQFF
TRBV7-2,-,-,TRBJ1-6,13,TGTGCCAGCATGCCATCTTCCGGATCACCCCTCCACTTT,CASMPSSGSPLHF
TRBV2,-,once,TRBJ1-2,16,TGTGCCAGCAGTGAACAGGACAGCCTACGGGACTATGGCTACACCTTC,CASSEQDSLRDYGYTF
TRBV4-1,-,few,TRBJ1-1,14,TGCGCCAGCAGCCAAGATCGGGAGAACACTGAAGCTTTCTTT,CASSQDRENTEAFF
TRBV6-5,-,-,TRBJ1-2,14,TGTGCCAGCAGTCTACACGGGATAAACTATGGCTACACCTTC,CASSLHGINYGYTF
TRBV19,-,-,TRBJ1-5,14,TGTGCCAGTACTGTCAGGGACTTTAATCAGCCCCAGCATTTT,CASTVRDFNQPQHF
TRBV4-3,TRBD2,few,TRBJ2-3,18,TGCGCCAGCAGCCAAGATCCCACTAGCGGGACTAGCACAGATACGCAGTATTTT,CASSQDPTSGTSTDTQYF
TRBV7-9,-,-,TRBJ2-5,13,TGTGCCAGCAGCTTAGGGGGTGAAGGGACCCAGTACTTC,CASSLGGEGTQYF
TRBV5-1,-,-,TRBJ1-6,14,TGCGCCAGCAGCCCGACAGTCTATAATTCACCCCTCCACTTT,CASSPTVYNSPLHF
TRBV2,-,-,TRBJ2-7,12,TGTGCCAGCAGGGCGGTTGGCTACGAGCAGTACTTC,CASRAVGYEQYF
TRBV9,-,-,TRBJ1-2,13,TGTGCCAGCAGCGTAGGAGAAGGTCTGGGCTACACCTTC,CASSVGEGLGYTF
TRBV29-1,-,-,TRBJ2-7,11,TGCAGCGTTGAGGGCGCCTACGAGCAGTACTTC,CSVEGAYEQYF
TRBV18,-,-,TRBJ1-5,14,TGTGCCAGCTCCCTGGGGCAGGGAGATCAGCCCCAGCATTTT,CASSLGQGDQPQHF
TRBV9,-,-,TRBJ2-2,18,TGTGCCAGCAGCGTAGCTGCGGGGCCCGGAATTCACACCGGGGAGCTGTTTTTT,CASSVAAGPGIHTGELFF
TRBV5-4,-,-,TRBJ1-2,14,TGTGCCAGCAGCTTGGGCCCCGGACAATATGGCTACACCTTC,CASSLGPGQYGYTF
TRBV5-5,-,-,TRBJ2-7,19,TGTGCCAGCAGCTTGGCCGGGGGAGACAGGGCCCTTCCCTACTACGAGCAGTACTTC,CASSLAGGDRALPYYEQYF
TRBV30,-,-,TRBJ2-7,13,TGTGCCTGGAGTGTACGGTACGGCTACGAGCAGTACTTC,CAWSVRYGYEQYF
TRBV7-2,TRBD2,-,TRBJ2-1,15,TGTGCCAGCAGCTTAGGCGGGGGGGCCGGGGGTGAGCAGTTCTTC,CASSLGGGAGGEQFF
TRBV7-9,-,-,TRBJ2-2,16,TGTGCCAGCAGCTTAGTGGCAGGGCTGAACACCGGGGAGCTGTTTTTT,CASSLVAGLNTGELFF
TRBV7-2,-,-,TRBJ1-6,15,TGTGCCAGCAGCCTGAGGGGGTCCTATAATTCACCCCTCCACTTT,CASSLRGSYNSPLHF
TRBV30,-,-,TRBJ1-3,15,TGTGCCTGGAGTGTAACTGGGGGTGCAGGAAACACCATATATTTT,CAWSVTGGAGNTIYF
TRBV18,TRBD1,-,TRBJ1-1,14,TGTGCCAGCTCATTAACGGACAGGGACACTGAAGCTTTCTTT,CASSLTDRDTEAFF
TRBV5-1,-,once,TRBJ1-4,15,TGCGCCAGCAGCTATCTTGGGGACCGAGATGAAAAACTGTTTTTT,CASSYLGDRDEKLFF
TRBV2,TRBD1,-,TRBJ1-4,14,TGTGCCAGCAGTGAGATGGGACAGCATGAAAAACTGTTTTTT,CASSEMGQHEKLFF
TRBV5-1,TRBD1,-,TRBJ1-1,15,TGCGCCAGCAGGGATCTATCGGGACAGGGGGATATGGCTTTCTTT,CASRDLSGQGDMAFF
TRBV7-7,-,-,TRBJ2-3,13,TGTGCTAGCAGCTTAGAGGCCGGAGATACGCAGTATTTT,CASSLEAGDTQYF
TRBV18,TRBD1,-,TRBJ1-5,16,TGTGCCAGCTCACCAGGTGAAGGGGGCCAGGGTCAGCCCCAGCATTTT,CASSPGEGGQGQPQHF
TRBV7-9,-,-,TRBJ1-1,13,TGTGCCAGCAGCTTAGGGACAGCCACAGAAGCTTTCTTT,CASSLGTATEAFF
TRBV4-1,-,-,TRBJ2-1,13,TGCGCCAGCACAACCGGGGGACACAATGAGCAGTTCTTC,CASTTGGHNEQFF
TRBV15,TRBD1,-,TRBJ1-3,15,TGTGCCACCAGCAGAGATACAGGGGTTGGAAACACCATATATTTT,CATSRDTGVGNTIYF
TRBV27,-,-,TRBJ1-5,13,TGTGCCAGCAGGCGGACTCGTAATCAGCCCCAGCATTTT,CASRRTRNQPQHF
TRBV21-1,-,-,TRBJ1-2,12,TGTGCCAGCAGTGAAGGGGATAGTGGCTACACCTTC,CASSEGDSGYTF
TRBV5-4,-,-,TRBJ1-2,16,TGTGCCAGCAGCTTGGGTCTGAGGTGGGCTAACTATGGCTACACCTTC,CASSLGLRWANYGYTF
TRBV15,TRBD1,-,TRBJ2-4,15,TGTGCCACCAGCAGAGGGGGGTCAGGGGGAAACATTCAGTACTTC,CATSRGGSGGNIQYF
TRBV6-1,TRBD2,-,TRBJ2-5,18,TGTGCCAGCAGTGAAGCAAGAGCGGGGGGGCCCCACCAAGAGACCCAGTACTTC,CASSEARAGGPHQETQYF
TRBV18,-,-,TRBJ1-4,16,TGTGCCAGCTCACCGGTTTCTCAGGGGTTTAGCGAAAAACTGTTTTTT,CASSPVSQGFSEKLFF